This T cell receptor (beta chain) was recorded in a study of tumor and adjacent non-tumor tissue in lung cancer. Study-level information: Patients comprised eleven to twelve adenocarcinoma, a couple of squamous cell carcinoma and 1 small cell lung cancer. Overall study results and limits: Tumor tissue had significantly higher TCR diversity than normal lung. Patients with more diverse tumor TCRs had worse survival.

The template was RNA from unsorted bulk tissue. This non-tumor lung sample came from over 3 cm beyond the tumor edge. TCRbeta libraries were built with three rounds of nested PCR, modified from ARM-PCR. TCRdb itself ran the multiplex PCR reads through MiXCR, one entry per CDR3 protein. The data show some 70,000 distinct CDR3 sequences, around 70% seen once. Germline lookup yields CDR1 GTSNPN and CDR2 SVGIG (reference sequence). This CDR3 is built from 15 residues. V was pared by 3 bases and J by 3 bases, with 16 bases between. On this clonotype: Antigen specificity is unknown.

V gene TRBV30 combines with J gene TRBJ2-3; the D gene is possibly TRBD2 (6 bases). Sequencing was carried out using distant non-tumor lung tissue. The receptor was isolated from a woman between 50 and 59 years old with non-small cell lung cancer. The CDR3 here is CAWRGGGNPTDTQYF. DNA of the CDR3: TGTGCCTGGAGGGGAGGCGGGAACCCGACAGATACGCAGTATTTT.